This T cell receptor beta chain appears in the sequencing data of a study of blood T cells in healthy people across ages. CDR1 SGHVS and CDR2 FNYEAQ come from the germline V gene. The V gene lost 5 bases and the J gene lost 0 bases, with 20 bases spanning the gap. The CDR3 consists of 17 residues. Sample-barcoded 5' priming and a J-beta primer mix drove a second PCR of about 6 to 11 cycles. TCRdb re-called the 5' RACE reads through MiXCR, storing one row per CDR3 protein. The table records 1.8 million or so distinct CDR3 sequences, roughly 43% of them present only once. This rearrangement joins TRBV7-6 to TRBJ2-7; no firm D call. The specimen sequenced was blood. This TCR came from a human donor in good health. CDR3 bases: TGTGCCAGCAGCCCGTTGGAATCCCTACCGGGCTCCTACGAGCAGTACTTC. It codes for CASSPLESLPGSYEQYF.